A selection of T cell receptor beta chains follows, all from one sample in a study of blood T cell repertoires in COVID-19. Clones were sequenced by immunoSEQ multiplex PCR, and TCRdb holds only the in-frame ones, with some missing. The profile covers approximately 450,000 clones, with 75% to 90% appearing a single time and about 1.1% taken by the ten largest. Sequencing was done on a sample of PBMCs or T cells enriched from blood (not recorded which). These receptors were collected from a man aged 25-45 years who had recovered from COVID-19. The CDR3 runs from the conserved cysteine through the conserved F or W. The D gene is left open where the match is weak. Size values are once, few and many counts, or a class for expanded clones, and some rows have none.

>TRBV6-5|TRBJ2-7|TRBD2|-
TGTGCCAGCAGTTCCCTGGCGGGGGGGCACCTCTACGAGCAGTACTTC
CASSSLAGGHLYEQYF
>TRBV11-2|TRBJ2-7|-|-
TGTGCCAGCAGCTTGGAACAGGGAGTTTCGTCTTACGAGCAGTACTTC
CASSLEQGVSSYEQYF
>TRBV11-2|TRBJ2-2|TRBD2|-
TGTGCCAGCAGCTCTACATGGACTAGCGGGAGTATTCTGTTTTTT
CASSSTWTSGSILFF
>TRBV6-5|TRBJ2-1|TRBD1|-
TGTGCCAGCGCGGGACAGGGACACAATGAGCAGTTCTTC
CASAGQGHNEQFF
>TRBV2|TRBJ1-4|-|-
TGTGCCAGCAGTCCGTCGGGGACAACTAATGAAAAACTGTTTTTT
CASSPSGTTNEKLFF
>TRBV7-9|TRBJ2-5|-|-
TGTGCCAGCAGCTTAGGTCAGGATTATGAGACCCAGTACTTC
CASSLGQDYETQYF
>TRBV29-1|TRBJ2-7|TRBD1|-
TGCAGCGTTGAAGGGGGACAGGACTACGAGCAGTACTTC
CSVEGGQDYEQYF
>TRBV4-1|TRBJ1-2|-|-
TGCGCCAGCAGCCAAGATTTACGGAGAGCTAACTATGGCTACACCTTC
CASSQDLRRANYGYTF
>TRBV14|TRBJ1-2|-|-
TGTGCCAGCAGCCAAGGTCGCTGGGGGCTAGCTAACTATGGCTACACCTTC
CASSQGRWGLANYGYTF
>TRBV28|TRBJ1-1|-|-
TGTGCCAGCAGGGACACCACCGAGCACACTGAAGCTTTCTTT
CASRDTTEHTEAFF
>TRBV10-1|TRBJ1-1|TRBD1|-
TGCGCCAGCAGTGAGCAAGGGGGCCCTGGGGTGAACACTGAAGCTTTCTTT
CASSEQGGPGVNTEAFF
>TRBV10-3|TRBJ1-2|TRBD1|-
TGTGCCATCAGACTACAGGGGGAAGGTGGCTACACCTTC
CAIRLQGEGGYTF
>TRBV10-3|TRBJ1-4|-|once
TGTGCCATCAGTGAGGTTGGGACAAGTCATGAAAAACTGTTTTTT
CAISEVGTSHEKLFF
>TRBV9|TRBJ2-2|-|-
TGTGCCAGCAGCAGAGGACAGTTCGCGAACACCGGGGAGCTGTTTTTT
CASSRGQFANTGELFF
>TRBV6-5|TRBJ1-6|-|once
TGTGCCAGCATAAGGGACACCCGTAATTCACCCCTCCACTTT
CASIRDTRNSPLHF
>TRBV28|TRBJ2-2|TRBD1|-
TGTGCCAGCCTAACAGGGGCGAACACCGGGGAGCTGTTTTTT
CASLTGANTGELFF
>TRBV11-2|TRBJ1-5|TRBD1|-
TGTGCCAGCAGCTCAGCCACAGGGGGCCCACAGCCCCAGCATTTT
CASSSATGGPQPQHF
>TRBV4-1|TRBJ2-7|TRBD1|-
TGCGCCAGCAGCCAAGATCCCCCCACAGGGGGCGCGTTCTACGAGCAGTACTTC
CASSQDPPTGGAFYEQYF
>TRBV28|TRBJ1-1|-|-
TGTGCCAGCAGCCACACGGGGGAAGCTTTCTTT
CASSHTGEAFF
>TRBV30|TRBJ1-1|-|once
TGTGCCTGGAGTGTGGAGATGAACACTGAAGCTTTCTTT
CAWSVEMNTEAFF
>TRBV18|TRBJ1-5|TRBD1|once
TGTGCCAGCTCACTCGGGACAGGCACCAATCAGCCCCAGCATTTT
CASSLGTGTNQPQHF
>TRBV2|TRBJ2-5|-|once
TGTGCCAGTAACAGGGACGAAGAGACCCAGTACTTC
CASNRDEETQYF
>TRBV11-2|TRBJ2-4|-|-
TGTGCCAGCAGCTCCCTATTAGCCAAAAACATTCAGTACTTC
CASSSLLAKNIQYF
>TRBV30|TRBJ1-4|TRBD1|once
TGTGCCTGGAGTTGGCTCGACAGGGGGCTGCGGCGAAATGAAAAACTGTTTTTT
CAWSWLDRGLRRNEKLFF
>TRBV13|TRBJ2-2|-|-
TGTGCCAGCAGCAACCCTAGCGAAGCCGGGGAGCTGTTTTTT
CASSNPSEAGELFF
>TRBV5-1|TRBJ2-1|-|-
TGCGCCAGCAGCTTGGACAGGGCCGAGTTCAATGAGCAGTTCTTC
CASSLDRAEFNEQFF
>TRBV7-2|TRBJ2-3|-|-
TGTGCCAGCAGCTTAGCGGGACACAAGACAGATACGCAGTATTTT
CASSLAGHKTDTQYF
>TRBV13|TRBJ1-3|TRBD1|-
TGTGCCAGCAGTCAGCAGGGGGTAGTTGGAAACACCATATATTTT
CASSQQGVVGNTIYF
>TRBV23-1|TRBJ2-2|TRBD1|-
TGCGCCAGCAGTCAATCGGGTAGGGGGCGAACCGGGGAGCTGTTTTTT
CASSQSGRGRTGELFF
>TRBV27|TRBJ2-7|TRBD2|-
TGTGCCAGCAGTCCGGAGACTAGCGGGAAGAACGAGCAGTACTTC
CASSPETSGKNEQYF
>TRBV4-2|TRBJ2-7|TRBD1|-
TGTGCCAGCAGCCAAGAACCCGGGACAGCCGCCTACGAGCAGTACTTC
CASSQEPGTAAYEQYF
>TRBV12-3/TRBV12-4|TRBJ1-1|-|once
TGTGCCAGCATTACCGTAGGAGTGTCTGAAGCTTTCTTT
CASITVGVSEAFF
>TRBV28|TRBJ1-5|-|-
TGTGCCAGCAGTTTTGGGGCAGCCGGGTGGCGTCAGCCCCAGCATTTT
CASSFGAAGWRQPQHF